The TCR beta chain described here comes from a study of Graves' ophthalmopathy and Graves' hyperthyroidism. Disease in donors with ophthalmopathy had moderate-to-severe activity, CAS ≥3, NOSPECS ≥4 and under 3 months' duration. Lactation, pregnancy, uncontrolled infections and other autoimmune diseases were all grounds for excluding patients. Out of 9 to 10 ml of fresh peripheral blood, PBMCs were obtained. This clonotype was observed many times. The antigen remains unidentified. The junction does not match germline at one end; this may be a read error. RNA transcripts served as template for amplifying TCR beta CDR3 sequences. HTBI primers were employed in first-round RT-PCR, then a second-round multiplex PCR followed. MiXCR was run by TCRdb on the multiplex PCR reads, yielding one entry per CDR3 protein. This table holds about 700,000 distinct CDR3 sequences, 40% found once. Points from the study as a whole: The 13-signature model separated ophthalmopathy from stable hyperthyroidism at 85% to 90% sensitivity and about 80% specificity.

CDR3 length: 15 amino acids. In germline, CDR1 is ENHRY, CDR2 SYGVKD. The receptor was isolated from an adult man with Graves' ophthalmopathy. The chain recombines TRBV10-3 with TRBJ2-5; 7 nucleotides line up with TRBD1. Material for sequencing was peripheral blood. The CDR3 loop is CASSRNPGQQETQYF. The CDR3 nucleotides are TGTGCCAGCAGTAGGAATCCGGGACAGCAAGAGACCCAGTACTTC.